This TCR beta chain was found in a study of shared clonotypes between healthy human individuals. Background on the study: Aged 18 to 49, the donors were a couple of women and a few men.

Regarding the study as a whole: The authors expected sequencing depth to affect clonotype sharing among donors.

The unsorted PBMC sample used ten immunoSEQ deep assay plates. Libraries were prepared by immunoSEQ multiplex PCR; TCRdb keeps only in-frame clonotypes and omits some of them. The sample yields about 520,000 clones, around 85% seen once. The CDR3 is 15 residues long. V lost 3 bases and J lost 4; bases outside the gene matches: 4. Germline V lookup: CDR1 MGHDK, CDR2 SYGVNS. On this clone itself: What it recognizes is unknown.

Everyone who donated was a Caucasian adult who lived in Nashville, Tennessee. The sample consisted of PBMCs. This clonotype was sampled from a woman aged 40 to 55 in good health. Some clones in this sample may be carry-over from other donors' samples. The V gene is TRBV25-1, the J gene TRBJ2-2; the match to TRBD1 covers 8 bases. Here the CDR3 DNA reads TGTGCCAGCAGTGACCCCGGACAGGGCACCGGGGAGCTGTTTTTT. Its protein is CASSDPGQGTGELFF.